The rows below give T cell receptor beta chains drawn from one sample of a study of T cell responses to AZD1222 COVID-19 vaccine. The method was immunoSEQ multiplex PCR; TCRdb's version includes in-frame clones alone and lacks a portion of them. Among more than 100,000 clones listed, roughly 87% were seen once. Sequencing used peripheral blood, obtained on day 0 of AZD1222 vaccination. These receptors all come from an adult in good health. Each CDR3 is given with its conserved first and last residue. Each record gives: clone size, J gene, D gene, CDR3 length, V gene, CDR3 DNA, CDR3 protein. A D gene is named only where the DNA matches it firmly. Expanded clones get a size class; other rows say once, few or many, or leave the size out.

-	TRBJ1-2	-	14	TRBV28	TGTGCCAGCAGCCCCACAGGCCCTAACTATGGCTACACCTTC	CASSPTGPNYGYTF
-	TRBJ2-5	-	15	TRBV18	TGTGCCAGCTCCGGGCAGGTCCTCCTCCAAGAGACCCAGTACTTC	CASSGQVLLQETQYF
-	TRBJ1-1	-	12	TRBV7-9	TGTGCCAGCAGCGGTACGAACACTGAAGCTTTCTTT	CASSGTNTEAFF
once	TRBJ1-6	TRBD1	16	TRBV9	TGTGCCAGCAGCGCCAGACAGGGAGTAAGAGATTCACCCCTCCACTTT	CASSARQGVRDSPLHF
-	TRBJ1-1	TRBD1	14	TRBV28	TGTGCCAGCAGGGGGAACAGGGGGAACACTGAAGCTTTCTTT	CASRGNRGNTEAFF
-	TRBJ2-7	-	13	TRBV5-6	TGTGCCAGCAGCGTTACAGGGAACTACGAGCAGTACTTC	CASSVTGNYEQYF
-	TRBJ2-5	-	15	TRBV28	TGTGCCAGCATGGTCGGGCCCACAAAACAAGAGACCCAGTACTTC	CASMVGPTKQETQYF
-	TRBJ2-1	TRBD1	16	TRBV5-1	TGCGCCAGCAGCCCCAACTTGAATCACAGGGGCGGTGAGCAGTTCTTC	CASSPNLNHRGGEQFF
-	TRBJ1-3	-	15	TRBV7-9	TGTGCCAGCAGCCTAACAGGAGTCGCTGGAAACACCATATATTTT	CASSLTGVAGNTIYF
-	TRBJ2-7	TRBD2	16	TRBV7-9	TGTGCCAGCAGCTTAGCGACCCGGGGGGGGTCCTACGAGCAGTACTTC	CASSLATRGGSYEQYF
once	TRBJ2-1	TRBD1	18	TRBV19	TGTGCCAGAGTACCAGTGACCCGGGACAGGGGATTGGGCGATGAGCAGTTCTTC	CARVPVTRDRGLGDEQFF
-	TRBJ1-1	-	16	TRBV5-1	TGCGCCAGCAGCTTGGCCGGAGGTTGGGGGAACACTGAAGCTTTCTTT	CASSLAGGWGNTEAFF
-	TRBJ2-1	TRBD1	15	TRBV5-6	TGTGCCAGCAGCTTGGTGATGACAGGGGGCAATGAGCAGTTCTTC	CASSLVMTGGNEQFF
-	TRBJ2-4	TRBD1	12	TRBV6-5	TGTGCCAGCAGCGGACAGGGCTACAATGAGTACTTC	CASSGQGYNEYF
-	TRBJ2-5	-	14	TRBV5-1	TGCGCCAGCAGCTTGCCCCAGGGACATGAGACCCAGTACTTC	CASSLPQGHETQYF
-	TRBJ1-5	-	14	TRBV19	TGTGCCAGTAGTCGGGGTACGAGCAATCAGCCCCAGCATTTT	CASSRGTSNQPQHF
few	TRBJ2-5	-	12	TRBV12-5	TGTGCTAGTGGTTTACCCCTCGAGACCCAGTACTTC	CASGLPLETQYF
-	TRBJ1-2	TRBD1	15	TRBV27	TGTGCCAGCAGTTTATCCCCCGGGACAGCCTATGGCTACACCTTC	CASSLSPGTAYGYTF
few	TRBJ2-3	TRBD2	21	TRBV15	TGTGCCACCAGCAGCGCCTTCGGACGGGGACTAGCGGGAGGGCCGGGAGATACGCAGTATTTT	CATSSAFGRGLAGGPGDTQYF
-	TRBJ2-3	-	14	TRBV6-2/TRBV6-3	TGTGCCAGCAGTCTGGACCGGGTCACAGATACGCAGTATTTT	CASSLDRVTDTQYF
-	TRBJ2-3	-	16	TRBV11-3	TGTGCCAGCAGCTTAGATGAGGGAAGGAGCACAGATACGCAGTATTTT	CASSLDEGRSTDTQYF
-	TRBJ2-1	-	15	TRBV9	TGTGCCAGCAGCGCGGGGAGGGGGCACTACAATGAGCAGTTCTTC	CASSAGRGHYNEQFF
once	TRBJ1-4	-	16	TRBV28	TGTGCCAGCAGTGGGGACCTGCGGGGGGAGCGGGAAAAACTGTTTTTT	CASSGDLRGEREKLFF
-	TRBJ1-6	-	13	TRBV7-9	TGTGCCAGCAGCCCCCAGGGAAATTCACCCCTCCACTTT	CASSPQGNSPLHF
-	TRBJ2-1	-	14	TRBV18	TGTGCCAGCTCACCACCGAACCTAGACAATGAGCAGTTCTTC	CASSPPNLDNEQFF
once	TRBJ2-1	-	14	TRBV9	TGTGCCAGCAGCGCTATCGGGACCTCGGATGAGCAGTTCTTC	CASSAIGTSDEQFF
-	TRBJ2-7	-	13	TRBV7-9	TGTGCCAGCAGCCCCCTTTCCCCCTACGAGCAGTACTTC	CASSPLSPYEQYF
-	TRBJ2-7	-	12	TRBV30	TGTGCCTGGTCAGAAAGGGCCTACGAGCAGTACTTC	CAWSERAYEQYF
-	TRBJ1-5	TRBD1	16	TRBV4-2	TGTGCCAGCAGCCAAGATTCCAGGGGGCATGATCAGCCCCAGCATTTT	CASSQDSRGHDQPQHF
-	TRBJ1-5	-	14	TRBV9	TGTGCCAGCAGCGTAGACGAGGGTGGACAGCCCCAGCATTTT	CASSVDEGGQPQHF
once	TRBJ2-5	-	15	TRBV28	TGTGCCAGCAGCCCTCACGGGACCCCCATCGAGACCCAGTACTTC	CASSPHGTPIETQYF
-	TRBJ1-5	-	14	TRBV27	TGTGCCAGCAGTTTCGGGCCCGAAAATCAGCCCCAGCATTTT	CASSFGPENQPQHF
-	TRBJ1-6	TRBD1	13	TRBV29-1	TGCAGCGTTGAGGACAGGGTAAAATCACCCCTCCACTTT	CSVEDRVKSPLHF
-	TRBJ1-4	-	13	TRBV19	TGTGCCAGTAGTTCACGATTGAATGAAAAACTGTTTTTT	CASSSRLNEKLFF
-	TRBJ1-3	-	17	TRBV18	TGTGCCAGCTCACCAAATGGACCGATGAGCTCTGGAAACACCATATATTTT	CASSPNGPMSSGNTIYF
-	TRBJ2-4	-	15	TRBV2	TGTGCCAGCAGCGGCGGGGGCCAAGCCAAAAACATTCAGTACTTC	CASSGGGQAKNIQYF
few	TRBJ2-3	TRBD2	17	TRBV28	TGTGCCAGCAGTTTACCCCCGACTAGCGGTAGCACAGATACGCAGTATTTT	CASSLPPTSGSTDTQYF
-	TRBJ1-3	-	16	TRBV5-1	TGCGCCAGCAGCTTGGACGGACGAAGCTCTGGAAACACCATATATTTT	CASSLDGRSSGNTIYF
-	TRBJ1-5	-	13	TRBV30	TGTGCCTGGGCTTCAGGGTTCGATCAGCCCCAGCATTTT	CAWASGFDQPQHF
-	TRBJ2-3	TRBD2	15	TRBV7-3	TGTGCCAGCAGCTTAAGGGGACTAGCGGGAGATTCGCAGTATTTT	CASSLRGLAGDSQYF
-	TRBJ2-3	-	13	TRBV10-3	TGTGCCATCAGTGAGTCAGCTTCAAATACGCAGTATTTT	CAISESASNTQYF
-	TRBJ2-7	TRBD2	15	TRBV7-3	TGTGCCAGCAGCTTCATTAGCGGGAGGGACTACGAGCAGTACTTC	CASSFISGRDYEQYF
-	TRBJ2-3	-	15	TRBV18	TGTGCCAGCTCACCCGACTACCTTTACACAGATACGCAGTATTTT	CASSPDYLYTDTQYF
-	TRBJ1-4	TRBD1	17	TRBV7-9	TGTGCCAGCAGTTCCGGGACAGGCCCCTCCCGAGGGGAAAAACTGTTTTTT	CASSSGTGPSRGEKLFF
-	TRBJ1-5	-	14	TRBV7-8	TGTGCCAGCAGCTTAGTTTCTAGCAATCAGCCCCAGCATTTT	CASSLVSSNQPQHF
-	TRBJ2-3	TRBD2	14	TRBV13	TGTGCCAGCAGATCGGGCGGGGGGGCCTTCACGCAGTATTTT	CASRSGGGAFTQYF
-	TRBJ1-4	-	13	TRBV19	TGTGCCACCGGACAGCGACATAATGAAAAACTGTTTTTT	CATGQRHNEKLFF
-	TRBJ2-7	-	11	TRBV6-5	TGTGCCAGCAGGGAGGTCTACGAGCAGTACTTC	CASREVYEQYF